The clone carrying this TCR beta chain has at least ten counts. Its antigen is undetermined. The data are from a study of CD8 T cells in ankylosing spondylitis. Overall study results and limits: According to the report, clones linked to the disease were significantly enriched in matched synovial fluid samples taken from ankylosing spondylitis patients. Peripheral blood samples showed relatively rare disease-linked clones, and these clones were CD8+.

For TCR beta, libraries came from quantitative 5'-RACE with molecular barcodes. TCRdb reanalysed the 5' RACE reads using MiXCR and keeps one entry per CDR3 protein. Of 130,000 or so distinct CDR3 sequences detected, around 7% appear once; the ten largest clones hold about 12%. Germline CDR1 reads SQVTM; CDR2 reads ANQGSEA. The V end lost 5 bases, the J end lost 4 bases, and 9 bases lay between the germline ends. The CDR3 covers 12 residues. This receptor was identified in a male donor with ankylosing spondylitis or in good health (not recorded which). The material sequenced was blood, either unsorted or a sorted T cell fraction (not recorded which). The chain has TRBV29-1 and TRBJ2-1; the D is unclear. The CDR3 DNA follows: TGCAGCGTTTCTAGTGGGTACAATGAGCAGTTCTTC. Its translation is CSVSSGYNEQFF.